There are many counts of the clone carrying this T cell receptor (beta chain). Its target is unknown. The data were taken from a study of Graves' ophthalmopathy and Graves' hyperthyroidism. The CDR3 length is 16 residues. Germline V CDR1 and CDR2: SGHTA, FQGNSA. Deletions cut 1 base from V and 3 bases from J, with 16 bases between. Being free of ophthalmopathy for 18 months of follow-up defined stable hyperthyroidism. The study excluded patients with other autoimmune diseases, uncontrolled infections, pregnancy or lactation. Clinical symptoms, serum thyroxine, TRAb, thyroid ultrasound and orbital computed tomography formed the basis of diagnosis. Scientists amplified the TCR beta CDR3 regions from RNA transcripts. In the first round, RT-PCR was carried out with HTBI primers, and a multiplex PCR formed the second round. MiXCR, applied by TCRdb to the multiplex PCR reads, yields one record per CDR3 protein. The sample has hundreds of thousands of distinct CDR3 sequences, over 15% seen once.

Findings and caveats of the study: Built on 13 signatures, a model told ophthalmopathy apart from stable hyperthyroidism with approximately 88% sensitivity and roughly 80% specificity.

The chain uses TRBV7-2 and TRBJ2-7; D is unresolved. Input material: peripheral blood. The receptor was derived from a woman in her late teens or twenties with stable Graves' hyperthyroidism. Written as DNA, the CDR3 is TGTGCCAGCAGCTTAGGGGTAAGGCTCAGTAACTACGAGCAGTACTTC. Translation gives CASSLGVRLSNYEQYF.